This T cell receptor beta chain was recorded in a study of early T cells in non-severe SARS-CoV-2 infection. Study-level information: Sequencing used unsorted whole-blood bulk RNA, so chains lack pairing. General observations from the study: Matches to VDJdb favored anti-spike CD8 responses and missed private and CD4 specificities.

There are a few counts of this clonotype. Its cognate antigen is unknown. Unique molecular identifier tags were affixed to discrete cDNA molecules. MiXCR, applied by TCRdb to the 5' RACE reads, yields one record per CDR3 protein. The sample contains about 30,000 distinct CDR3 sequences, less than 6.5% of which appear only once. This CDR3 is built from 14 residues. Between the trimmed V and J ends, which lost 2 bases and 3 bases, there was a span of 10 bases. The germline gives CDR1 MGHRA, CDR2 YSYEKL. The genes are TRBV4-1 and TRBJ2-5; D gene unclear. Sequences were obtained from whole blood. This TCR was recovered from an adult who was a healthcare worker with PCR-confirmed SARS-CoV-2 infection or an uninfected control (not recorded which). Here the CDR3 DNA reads TGCGCCAGCAGCCAAACTGGTGTTGAAGAGACCCAGTACTTC. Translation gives CASSQTGVEETQYF.